Presented here are 21 T cell receptor beta chains from one specimen sequenced in a study of blood T cell repertoires in COVID-19. The protocol was immunoSEQ multiplex PCR, while the TCRdb copy is restricted to in-frame clones and leaves out a portion. The sample carries about 230,000 clones, just over 85% recorded once. Material: PBMCs or T cells enriched from blood (not recorded which). These receptor sequences come from a man younger than 35 who had recovered from COVID-19.

CDR3 nucleotides: TGTGCCAGCTCACCACCGAACGGGGACAATGAGCAGTTCTTC. Protein: CASSPPNGDNEQFF. The J gene is TRBJ2-1, the V gene TRBV18; D possibly corresponds to TRBD2 (5 bases). The CDR3 runs to 14 residues. Deletions cut 0 bases from V and 5 bases from J, with 8 bases between. The germline V gene has CDR1 KGHSH and CDR2 LQKENI.

This rearrangement joins TRBV11-3 to TRBJ1-3; D is perhaps TRBD1 (5 bases). The CDR3 is made up of 12 amino acids. In germline, CDR1 is SGHNT, CDR2 YENEEA. V was trimmed by 8 bases and J by 0 bases, leaving 5 bases between them. The CDR3 DNA reads as TGTGCCAGCCAGGGCTCTGGAAACACCATATATTTT. Translation: CASQGSGNTIYF.

In this sample, this clone turned up a few times. The gene calls are TRBV30 and TRBJ1-3, with 7 bases that match TRBD1. The length of the CDR3 is 15 residues. With V trimmed by 6 bases and J by 2 bases, 10 bases remained unmatched. Germline CDR1 reads GTSNPN; CDR2 reads SVGIG (reference sequence). The DNA of the CDR3 is TGTGCCTGCCGTCAGGGGGGAATTGCTGGAAACACCATATATTTT. As protein: CACRQGGIAGNTIYF.

The chain employs TRBV7-2 and TRBJ2-2, with a weak D call TRBD2 (6 bases). The CDR3 extends over 17 amino acids. Trimming pared 5 bases from V and 0 bases from J, leaving 16 bases between. Germline CDR1 is SGHTA and CDR2 is FQGNSA. DNA of the CDR3: TGTGCCAGCAGCCCGAGAGGGAGGATCGCGAACACCGGGGAGCTGTTTTTT. Translation: CASSPRGRIANTGELFF.

This rearrangement joins TRBV28 to TRBJ2-7, with 12 bases that match TRBD1. V trimming: 5 bases; J trimming: 7 bases; junction bases outside the gene matches: 9. CDR1 and CDR2 from the germline V gene are MDHEN and SYDVKM. The length of the CDR3 is 15 residues. The CDR3 nucleotides are TGTGCCAGCAGTACACCGGGACAGGGGGCTGGAGAGCAGTACTTC. Protein: CASSTPGQGAGEQYF.

The V gene is TRBV7-9, the J gene TRBJ2-3; 8 nucleotides agree with TRBD1. The trim removed 1 base at V and 1 base at J, leaving 13 bases unmatched. Germline V lookup: CDR1 SEHNR, CDR2 FQNEAQ (reference sequence). This CDR3 comprises 19 residues. The CDR3 region has the DNA TGTGCCAGCAGCTTAGTAGGAATTTTCAGGGGGCTTGGCACAGATACGCAGTATTTT. Protein sequence: CASSLVGIFRGLGTDTQYF.

The V and J genes are TRBV2 and TRBJ1-1; 7 bases align to TRBD1. Germline CDR1 reads SNHLY; CDR2 reads FYNNEI. The V segment lost 6 bases and the J segment 3 bases; nucleotides outside the gene matches: 7. The CDR3 has 14 residues. CDR3 nucleotide sequence: TGTGCCAGCAGGCCGGGACAGTTCGACACTGAAGCTTTCTTT. Its translation is CASRPGQFDTEAFF. Full variable domain (outside the CDR3, taken from reference TRBV2 and TRBJ1-1): EPEVTQTPSHQVTQMGQEVILRCVPISNHLYFYWYRQILGQKVEFLVSFYNNEISEKSEIFDDQFSVERPDGSNFTLKIRSTKLEDSAMYFCASRPGQFDTEAFFGQGTRLTVV.

The chain has TRBV14 and TRBJ2-1; TRBD2 matches at 10 bases. With V trimmed by 0 bases and J by 10 bases, 6 bases remained unmatched. Germline lookup yields CDR1 SGHDN and CDR2 FVKESK. There are 15 residues in the CDR3. In DNA, the CDR3 is TGTGCCAGCAGCCAAGAGGGCCTAGCGGGAGTAGAGCAGTTCTTC. Translation: CASSQEGLAGVEQFF.

The chain is built from TRBV19 and TRBJ2-1; no reliable D call. The CDR3 is 12 amino acids. Trimming stripped 5 bases from V and 5 bases from J, with 7 bases between. In germline, CDR1 is LNHDA, CDR2 SQIVND (reference sequence). The CDR3 loop reads CASSRRDNEQFF. CDR3 DNA: TGTGCCAGTAGTCGCCGAGACAATGAGCAGTTCTTC.

The gene calls are TRBV6-6 and TRBJ2-2; 7 positions agree with TRBD2. The germline V gene encodes CDR1 MNHNY and CDR2 SVGAGI (reference sequence). The ends lost 7 bases at V and 0 bases at J; junction bases unmatched: 5. The CDR3 has 15 residues. CDR3 sequence: CASTNGGTNTGELFF. CDR3 nucleotide sequence: TGTGCCAGCACCAACGGGGGGACGAACACCGGGGAGCTGTTTTTT.

The chain employs TRBV28 and TRBJ2-7; 8 bases align to TRBD2. Germline lookup yields CDR1 MDHEN and CDR2 SYDVKM. CDR3 size: 14 residues. The ends lost 6 bases at V and 4 bases at J; junction bases unmatched: 8. In DNA, the CDR3 is TGTGCCAGCAGAATAAGCGGGAGCTTATACGAGCAGTACTTC. This encodes CASRISGSLYEQYF.

The rearrangement uses TRBV27 and TRBJ2-1, with D tentatively TRBD1 (6 bases). This CDR3 is built from 14 residues. The germline CDR1 and CDR2 sequences are MNHEY and SMNVEV (reference sequence). The germline V and J ends were trimmed by 7 bases and 2 bases, with 12 bases remaining between them. CDR3 DNA sequence: TGTGCCAGCACAAGGCAGGGGACCTACAATGAGCAGTTCTTC. This translates into CASTRQGTYNEQFF.

V is TRBV19 and J is TRBJ2-5; TRBD2 aligns across 13 bases. CDR1 and CDR2 from the germline V gene are LNHDA and SQIVND (reference sequence). The CDR3 consists of 16 residues. The V segment lost 3 bases and the J segment 5 bases; nucleotides outside the gene matches: 6. The CDR3, as DNA: TGTGCCAGTAGTATTGGACTAGCGGGAGATGAGGAGACCCAGTACTTC. Amino acid sequence: CASSIGLAGDEETQYF.

In its sample, this clone was seen a few times. This sequence joins TRBV12-3 or TRBV12-4 and TRBJ2-7; 9 bases agree with TRBD2. The ends lost 5 bases at V and 7 bases at J; junction bases unmatched: 6. The CDR3 totals 13 residues. CDR3 sequence reads: CASSLGLAREQYF. The CDR3 coding sequence is TGTGCCAGCAGTCTCGGACTAGCGAGGGAGCAGTACTTC.

J is TRBJ2-3 and V is TRBV10-3; possibly TRBD2 for D (7 bases). Trimming took 9 bases from V and 5 from J, leaving 15 bases between them. The CDR3 runs to 13 residues. Germline lookup yields CDR1 ENHRY and CDR2 SYGVKD. The CDR3 region is CAMGGGVEDTQYF. CDR3 bases: TGTGCCATGGGAGGGGGAGTGGAAGATACGCAGTATTTT.

This rearrangement joins TRBV7-9 to TRBJ2-7, with D perhaps matching TRBD1 (6 bases). V was clipped by 1 base and J by 5 bases, with 18 bases between them. This CDR3 is built from 16 residues. CDR1 and CDR2 from the germline V gene are SEHNR and FQNEAQ (reference sequence). CDR3 loop: CASSLVPWGLYDEQYF. The CDR3 DNA is TGTGCCAGCAGCTTAGTGCCGTGGGGGCTCTACGACGAGCAGTACTTC.

This chain joins TRBV5-6 and TRBJ1-2; no firm D call. Germline V gene lookup returns CDR1 SGHDT and CDR2 YYEEEE. V lost 0 bases to trimming and J lost 3 bases, with 9 bases between them. This CDR3 comprises 14 residues. As DNA, the CDR3 is TGTGCCAGCAGCTTGGGACGGAGTTACTATGGCTACACCTTC. Protein: CASSLGRSYYGYTF.

This clone has a handful of counts. The chain joins TRBV19 to TRBJ2-1; 7 bases are a match to TRBD1. In germline, CDR1 is LNHDA, CDR2 SQIVND (reference sequence). V trimming: 6 bases; J trimming: 4 bases; junction bases outside the gene matches: 6. The CDR3 length is 14 residues. The DNA for the CDR3 is TGTGCCAGTAGCAGGGGACAGCCATACAATGAGCAGTTCTTC. Its protein is CASSRGQPYNEQFF.

The V call is TRBV7-6, the J call TRBJ2-7, with D possibly being TRBD1 (6 bases). V was cut by 1 base and J by 0 bases, with 13 bases left in between. CDR1 SGHVS and CDR2 FNYEAQ come from the germline V gene. This CDR3 region has 16 residues. The DNA for the CDR3 is TGTGCCAGCAGCTTAGTTTCTCAGGGGAGCTCCTACGAGCAGTACTTC. Translated, it gives CASSLVSQGSSYEQYF.

V is TRBV14 and J is TRBJ2-1; 9 bases line up with TRBD2. Trimming took 3 bases from V and 9 from J; bases not matched to a gene: 15. The CDR3 totals 17 residues. The germline V gene has CDR1 SGHDN and CDR2 FVKESK. The CDR3 nucleotides are TGTGCCAGCAGCCACATTCCTAGCGGGATCATAGTCCGTGAGCAGTTCTTC. Residues: CASSHIPSGIIVREQFF.

J is TRBJ1-1 and V is TRBV13; possibly TRBD1 for D (5 bases). V dropped 6 bases and J dropped 8 bases, with 16 bases sitting between them. Germline V gene sequence: CDR1 PRHDT, CDR2 FYEKMQ (reference sequence). The CDR3 has 13 residues. CDR3 DNA: TGTGCCAGCAGACAGAACGGCGGGGGGGAAGCTTTCTTT. It encodes CASRQNGGGEAFF.